The rows below give T cell receptor beta chains drawn from one sample of a study of identical twins. TCRdb reprocessed the 5' RACE reads via MiXCR and lists one record per CDR3 protein. This sample has fewer than 500,000 distinct CDR3 sequences, with around 24% found just once. Another study also made use of these data, one on T cells expressing NK-cell markers.

The sequencing sample was made of CD4+ T cells sorted from blood. Receptors were obtained from a woman aged 18-30 years in good health. Each CDR3 is given with its conserved first and last residue. D genes are given only for firm matches. Some rows mark clone size as missing; the rest say once, few, many or name a class of expanded clone.

v_call	d_call	j_call	cdr3_length	clone_size	cdr3_aa	cdr3_nt
TRBV6-1	-	TRBJ2-7	13	few	CASSEVGFYEQYF	TGTGCCAGCAGTGAAGTCGGCTTCTACGAGCAGTACTTC
TRBV12-3/TRBV12-4	TRBD1	TRBJ2-7	11	-	CASSPGDRPYF	TGTGCCAGCAGCCCCGGGGACAGACCCTACTTC
TRBV6-1	-	TRBJ2-7	14	few	CASSQWGVEHEQYF	TGTGCCAGCAGCCAGTGGGGGGTTGAGCACGAGCAGTACTTC
TRBV20-1	-	TRBJ2-3	14	-	CSRGRGGGTDTQYF	TGCAGCCGGGGTAGGGGGGGGGGCACAGATACGCAGTATTTT
TRBV5-6	-	TRBJ2-3	14	-	CASSETNRVNTQYF	TGTGCCAGCAGCGAAACGAACAGGGTAAATACGCAGTATTTT
TRBV7-2	-	TRBJ2-7	12	many	CASSLTTYEQYF	TGTGCCAGCAGCTTAACCACCTACGAGCAGTACTTC
TRBV2	-	TRBJ2-7	14	-	CASSDQGSSYEQYF	TGTGCCAGCAGTGATCAGGGGAGCTCCTACGAGCAGTACTTC
TRBV7-8	TRBD2	TRBJ2-1	13	few	CASSFGGSVEQFF	TGTGCCAGCAGCTTCGGGGGGAGTGTTGAGCAGTTCTTC
TRBV20-1	-	TRBJ2-7	13	few	CSAMAGTSYEQYF	TGCAGTGCTATGGCAGGGACCAGCTACGAGCAGTACTTC
TRBV27	-	TRBJ1-3	15	-	CASSPKQGGGNTIYF	TGTGCCAGCAGTCCTAAACAGGGAGGGGGAAACACCATATATTTT
TRBV12-3/TRBV12-4	-	TRBJ1-1	14	few	CASSLGQRTTEAFF	TGTGCCAGCAGTTTGGGTCAGCGAACCACTGAAGCTTTCTTT
TRBV7-2	-	TRBJ2-3	12	many	CASSRPTDTQYF	TGTGCCAGCAGTAGACCCACAGATACGCAGTATTTT
TRBV7-9	TRBD2	TRBJ2-1	14	-	CASSLMGLVNEQFF	TGTGCCAGCAGCTTAATGGGACTAGTCAATGAGCAGTTCTTC
TRBV5-1	-	TRBJ1-1	14	-	CASSTGSAGTEAFF	TGCGCCAGCAGCACGGGGTCTGCGGGCACTGAAGCTTTCTTT
TRBV11-3	-	TRBJ2-3	17	-	CASSLESGLQHTDTQYF	TGTGCCAGCAGCTTAGAATCGGGACTCCAACACACAGATACGCAGTATTTT